This T cell receptor (beta chain) was recovered during a study of T cell responses to AZD1222 COVID-19 vaccine. Profiled with immunoSEQ multiplex PCR; TCRdb holds only in-frame clones, not every one. The sample yields 160,000 or so clones, around 93% seen once. A single count supports this clone. Sequencing was performed on peripheral blood, taken on day 0 of AZD1222 vaccination. This clonotype originated in an adult in good health.

This chain's CDR3 is CAISEYDRAEQYF. CDR3 bases: TGTGCCATCAGTGAGTACGACAGGGCCGAGCAGTACTTC. The chain recombines TRBV10-3 with TRBJ2-7; 7 nucleotides match TRBD1. The V and J ends lost 1 base and 6 bases, in that order; junction bases with no gene match: 3. The CDR3 sequence is 13 residues long. Germline assignment: CDR1 ENHRY and CDR2 SYGVKD.